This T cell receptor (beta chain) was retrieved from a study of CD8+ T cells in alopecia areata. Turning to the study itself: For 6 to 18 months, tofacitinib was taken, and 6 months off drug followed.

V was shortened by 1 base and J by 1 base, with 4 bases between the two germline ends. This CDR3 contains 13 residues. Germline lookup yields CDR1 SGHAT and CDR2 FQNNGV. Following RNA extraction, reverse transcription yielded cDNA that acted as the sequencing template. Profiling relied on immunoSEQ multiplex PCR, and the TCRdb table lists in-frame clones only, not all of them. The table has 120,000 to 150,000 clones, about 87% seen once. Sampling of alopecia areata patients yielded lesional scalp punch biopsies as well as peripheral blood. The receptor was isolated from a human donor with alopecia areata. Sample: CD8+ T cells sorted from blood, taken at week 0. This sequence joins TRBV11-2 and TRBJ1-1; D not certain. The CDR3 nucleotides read TGTGCCAGCAGCTTAGCACAGAACACTGAAGCTTTCTTT. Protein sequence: CASSLAQNTEAFF.